This TCR beta chain was sequenced during a study of early T cells in non-severe SARS-CoV-2 infection. Study in general: Bulk RNA isolated from unsorted whole blood underwent sequencing; chains were not paired.

The length of the CDR3 is 13 residues. The germline V gene has CDR1 SGHDN and CDR2 FVKESK. V gave up 0 bases and J gave up 9 bases; unmatched junction bases: 4. Individual cDNA molecules carried attached unique molecular identifiers. MiXCR was run by TCRdb on the 5' RACE reads, yielding one entry per CDR3 protein. The sample lists 70,000 to 75,000 distinct CDR3 sequences, roughly 13% occurring once. This clonotype was seen more than once but under ten times. The antigen remains unidentified. General observations from the study: Sequences matched to VDJdb favored anti-spike CD8 responses, while private and CD4 specificities were missed.

Sequencing input: whole blood. The chain carries TRBV14 and TRBJ1-1; 7 bases are shared with TRBD1. This clonotype was obtained from an adult who was a healthcare worker with PCR-confirmed SARS-CoV-2 infection or an uninfected control (not recorded which). The CDR3 here is CASSQERGLKAFF. In nucleotides, the CDR3 is TGTGCCAGCAGCCAAGAGAGGGGGCTGAAAGCTTTCTTT.